Listed below are T cell receptor beta chains from one sample, sequenced in a study of spatial heterogeneity in lung cancer. MiXCR, run by TCRdb on the 5' RACE reads, gives a single entry per CDR3 protein. The table includes roughly 48,000 distinct CDR3 sequences, approximately 5% detected once. Sequenced material: PBMCs, taken at surgery. The receptors here all came from a male donor with early-stage non-small cell lung cancer. Each CDR3 is given with its conserved first and last residue. The order of the fields is clone size, D gene, J gene, V gene, CDR3 protein, CDR3 DNA. A D gene is named only where the DNA matches it firmly. Size tells how often a clone was seen (once, few, many) or the class of an expanded clone, and some rows leave it out.

many	NA	TRBJ2-7	TRBV19	CASSTGGGRVDEQYF	TGTGCCAGTAGCACTGGGGGAGGCCGGGTCGACGAGCAGTACTTC
many	NA	TRBJ2-7	TRBV3-1	CASSQKGGSYEQYF	TGTGCCAGCAGCCAAAAAGGAGGGTCTTACGAGCAGTACTTC
many	NA	TRBJ2-3	TRBV7-8	CASSPVRTDTQYF	TGTGCCAGCAGCCCCGTCCGCACAGATACGCAGTATTTT
many	TRBD2	TRBJ2-1	TRBV9	CASSIRTTGGLNEQFF	TGTGCCAGCAGCATCCGCACAACGGGAGGGCTAAATGAGCAGTTCTTC
many	NA	TRBJ1-1	TRBV7-2	CASSSQSRGEAFF	TGTGCCAGCAGCTCCCAGTCGCGGGGTGAAGCTTTCTTT
few	NA	TRBJ2-1	TRBV28	CASSLGGDSEQFF	TGTGCCAGCAGTTTAGGAGGGGATAGTGAGCAGTTCTTC
many	TRBD1	TRBJ2-3	TRBV20-1	CSATRDSSTDTQYF	TGCAGTGCTACCCGGGACAGCAGCACAGATACGCAGTATTTT
few	TRBD1	TRBJ2-4	TRBV12-3/TRBV12-4	CASSPQGLTKNIQYF	TGTGCCAGCAGTCCACAGGGGCTGACCAAAAACATTCAGTACTTC
many	TRBD1	TRBJ1-6	TRBV10-3	CAISEATGVENSPLHF	TGTGCCATCAGTGAAGCCACAGGGGTTGAGAATTCACCCCTCCACTTT
NA	NA	TRBJ1-2	TRBV5-1	CASSLEGNLKYGYTF	TGCGCCAGCAGCTTGGAGGGAAATCTGAAGTATGGCTACACCTTC
many	NA	TRBJ1-1	TRBV28	CASQPGQRNTEAFF	TGTGCCAGCCAGCCTGGACAGAGGAACACTGAAGCTTTCTTT
many	TRBD1	TRBJ1-3	TRBV10-3	CAISDSGGGNTIYF	TGTGCCATCAGTGATTCAGGGGGTGGAAACACCATATATTTT
many	TRBD2	TRBJ2-7	TRBV7-9	CASSSALAGGEQYF	TGTGCCAGCAGCTCCGCCCTAGCGGGAGGTGAGCAGTACTTC
many	NA	TRBJ2-7	TRBV4-3	CASSQDLGGSSDEQYF	TGCGCCAGCAGCCAAGATCTAGGGGGGTCGAGCGACGAGCAGTACTTC
many	NA	TRBJ1-6	TRBV5-4	CASSLVAANNSPLHF	TGTGCCAGCAGCTTGGTGGCAGCAAATAATTCACCCCTCCACTTT
many	NA	TRBJ2-7	TRBV27	CASSTPPTQADYEQYF	TGTGCCAGCAGTACCCCCCCGACGCAGGCAGACTACGAGCAGTACTTC
many	TRBD2	TRBJ2-1	TRBV18	CASSPPGTSGRASYNEQFF	TGTGCCAGCTCACCACCCGGGACTAGCGGGAGGGCTTCCTACAATGAGCAGTTCTTC
many	NA	TRBJ2-5	TRBV28	CASSPSPGLGSLGETQYF	TGTGCCAGCAGCCCGTCCCCAGGGTTGGGTTCGTTGGGGGAGACCCAGTACTTC
many	TRBD2	TRBJ2-1	TRBV7-2	CASSPAGYGEQFF	TGTGCCAGCAGCCCAGCGGGGTACGGTGAGCAGTTCTTC
NA	TRBD1	TRBJ2-1	TRBV5-1	CASSFGTGYHEQFF	TGCGCCAGCAGCTTCGGGACAGGGTATCATGAGCAGTTCTTC
many	NA	TRBJ2-7	TRBV20-1	CSTQDIGGYEQYF	TGCAGTACCCAGGACATTGGGGGGTACGAGCAGTACTTC
many	NA	TRBJ2-7	TRBV4-3	CASSQGRAGSYEQYF	TGCGCCAGCAGCCAAGGTCGGGCGGGATCCTACGAGCAGTACTTC
medium-sized	TRBD2	TRBJ2-3	TRBV3-1	CASSQTSGSVDTQYF	TGTGCCAGCAGCCAAACTAGCGGGAGTGTGGATACGCAGTATTTT
many	NA	TRBJ1-3	TRBV29-1	CSVESGNTIYF	TGCAGCGTTGAATCTGGAAACACCATATATTTT